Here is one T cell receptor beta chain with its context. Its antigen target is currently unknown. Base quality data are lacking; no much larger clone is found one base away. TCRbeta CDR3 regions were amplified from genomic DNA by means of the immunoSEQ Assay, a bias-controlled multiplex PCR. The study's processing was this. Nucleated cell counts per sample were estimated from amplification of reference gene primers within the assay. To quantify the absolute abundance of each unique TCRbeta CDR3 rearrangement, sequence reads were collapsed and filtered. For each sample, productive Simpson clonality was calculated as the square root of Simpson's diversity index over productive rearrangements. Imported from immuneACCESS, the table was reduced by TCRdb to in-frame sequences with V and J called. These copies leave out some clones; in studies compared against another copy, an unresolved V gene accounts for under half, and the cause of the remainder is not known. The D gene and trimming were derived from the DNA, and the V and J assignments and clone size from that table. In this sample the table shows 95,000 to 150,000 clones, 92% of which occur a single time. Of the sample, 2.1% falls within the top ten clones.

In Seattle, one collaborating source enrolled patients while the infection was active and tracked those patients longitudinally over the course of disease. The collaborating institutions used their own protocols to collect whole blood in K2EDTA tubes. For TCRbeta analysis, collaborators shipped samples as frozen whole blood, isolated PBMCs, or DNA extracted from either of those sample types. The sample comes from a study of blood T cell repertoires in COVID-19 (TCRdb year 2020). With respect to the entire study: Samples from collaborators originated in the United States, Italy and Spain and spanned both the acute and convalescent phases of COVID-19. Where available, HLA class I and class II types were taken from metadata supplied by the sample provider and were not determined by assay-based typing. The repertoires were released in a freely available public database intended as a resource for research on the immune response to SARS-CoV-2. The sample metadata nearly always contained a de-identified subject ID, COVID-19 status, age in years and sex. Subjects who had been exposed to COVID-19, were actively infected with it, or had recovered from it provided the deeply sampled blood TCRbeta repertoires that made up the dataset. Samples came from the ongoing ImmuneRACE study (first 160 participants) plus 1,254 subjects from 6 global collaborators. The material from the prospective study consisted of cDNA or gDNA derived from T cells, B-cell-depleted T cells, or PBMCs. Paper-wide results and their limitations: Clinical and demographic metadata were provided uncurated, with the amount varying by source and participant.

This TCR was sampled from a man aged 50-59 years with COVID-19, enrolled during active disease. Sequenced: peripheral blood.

DNA sequence: TGTGCCAGCAGTTTTAGCGGGATGGGTGGCGAGCAGTACTTC. It is translated as CASSFSGMGGEQYF. Recombination joined TRBV6-5 with TRBJ2-7; a stretch of 8 junction bases matches TRBD2. V and J are trimmed by 4 bases and 6 bases, and the gene matches miss 8 bases of the junction. The CDR3 goes from the cysteine to the phenylalanine over 14 residues. CDR3 DNA is the only sequence kept; it has 42 bases, read in frame from the first base. The germline V gene gives CDR1 as MNHEY and CDR2 as SVGAGI.